This T cell receptor (beta chain) is drawn from a study of blood T cell repertoires in COVID-19. Study-level background: T cells, B-cell-depleted T cells, or PBMCs supplied cDNA or gDNA.

Adults between roughly 18 and 89 years of age took part from under 30 US areas. Recovery among Cohort 3 donors was established by two negative PCRs, clearance, or symptom resolution. CDR3 length equals 18 residues. Germline V gives CDR1 SGHTS, CDR2 YDEGEE. With 0 bases removed from V and 2 bases from J, the gap between germline ends came to 20 bases. Profiled with immunoSEQ multiplex PCR; TCRdb holds only in-frame clones, not every one. The sample contains 250,000 to 300,000 clones, approximately 90% of which appear only once. The V and J genes are TRBV5-8 and TRBJ2-5, with TRBD1 as a possible D gene (5 bases). Material: PBMCs or T cells enriched from blood (not recorded which). This clonotype was sampled from a man in his forties who had recovered from COVID-19. The CDR3 sequence is CASSLAFQQGFEQETQYF. The CDR3, as DNA: TGTGCCAGCAGCTTGGCCTTTCAGCAGGGCTTCGAGCAAGAGACCCAGTACTTC.